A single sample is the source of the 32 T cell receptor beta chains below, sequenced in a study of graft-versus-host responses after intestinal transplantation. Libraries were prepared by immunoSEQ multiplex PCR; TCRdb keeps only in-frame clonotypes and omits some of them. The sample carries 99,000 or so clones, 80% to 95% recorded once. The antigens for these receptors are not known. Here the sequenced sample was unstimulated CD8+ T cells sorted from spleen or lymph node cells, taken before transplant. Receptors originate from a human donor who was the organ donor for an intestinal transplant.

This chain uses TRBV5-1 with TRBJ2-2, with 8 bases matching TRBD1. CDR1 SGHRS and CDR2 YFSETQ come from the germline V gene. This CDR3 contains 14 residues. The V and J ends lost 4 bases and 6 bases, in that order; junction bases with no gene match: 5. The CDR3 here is CASSHQGAPGELFF. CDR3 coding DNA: TGCGCCAGCAGCCATCAGGGGGCCCCCGGGGAGCTGTTTTTT.

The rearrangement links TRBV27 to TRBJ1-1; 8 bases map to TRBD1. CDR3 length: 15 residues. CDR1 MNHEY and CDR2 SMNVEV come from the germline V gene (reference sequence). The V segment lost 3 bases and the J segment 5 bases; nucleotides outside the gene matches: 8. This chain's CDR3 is CASSLQGALDTEAFF. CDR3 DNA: TGTGCCAGCAGTTTGCAGGGGGCGTTGGATACTGAAGCTTTCTTT.

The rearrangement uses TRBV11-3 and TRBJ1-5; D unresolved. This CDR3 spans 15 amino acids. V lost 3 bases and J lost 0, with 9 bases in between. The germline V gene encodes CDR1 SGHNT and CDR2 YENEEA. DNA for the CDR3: TGTGCCAGCAGCTTCCGACTCTATAGCAATCAGCCCCAGCATTTT. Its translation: CASSFRLYSNQPQHF.

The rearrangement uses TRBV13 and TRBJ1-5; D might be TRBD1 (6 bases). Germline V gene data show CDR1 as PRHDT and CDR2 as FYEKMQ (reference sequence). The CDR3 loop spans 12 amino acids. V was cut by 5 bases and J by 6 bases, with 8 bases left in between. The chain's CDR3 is CASSPRGQPQHF. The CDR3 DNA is TGTGCCAGCAGCCCCAGGGGTCAGCCCCAGCATTTT.

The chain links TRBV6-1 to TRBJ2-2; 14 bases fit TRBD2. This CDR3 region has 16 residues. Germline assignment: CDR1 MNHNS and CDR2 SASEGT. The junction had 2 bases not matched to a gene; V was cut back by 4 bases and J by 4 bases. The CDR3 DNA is TGTGCCAGCAGTGCGACTAGCGGGAGGGTCACCGGGGAGCTGTTTTTT. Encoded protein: CASSATSGRVTGELFF.

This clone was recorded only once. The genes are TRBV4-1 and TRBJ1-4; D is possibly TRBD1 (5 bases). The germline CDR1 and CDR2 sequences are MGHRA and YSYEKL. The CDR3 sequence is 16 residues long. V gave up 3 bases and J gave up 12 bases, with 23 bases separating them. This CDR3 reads CASSQVGPMGPEELFF. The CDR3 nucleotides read TGCGCCAGCAGCCAGGTGGGGCCGATGGGTCCCGAGGAACTGTTTTTT.

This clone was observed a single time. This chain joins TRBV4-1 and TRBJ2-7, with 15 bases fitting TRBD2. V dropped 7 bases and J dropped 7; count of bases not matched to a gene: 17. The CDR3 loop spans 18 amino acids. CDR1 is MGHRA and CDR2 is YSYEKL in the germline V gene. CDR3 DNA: TGCGCCAGCACCCTTTCCGTAGGACTAGCGGGAGGGCCGAGTGAGCAGTACTTC. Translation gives CASTLSVGLAGGPSEQYF.

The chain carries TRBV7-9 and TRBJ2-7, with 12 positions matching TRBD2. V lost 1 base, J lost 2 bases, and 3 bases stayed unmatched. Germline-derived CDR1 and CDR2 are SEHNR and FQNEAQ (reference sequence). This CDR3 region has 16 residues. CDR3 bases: TGTGCCAGCAGCTTAGACCCTAGCGGGGGGGCCTACGAGCAGTACTTC. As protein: CASSLDPSGGAYEQYF.

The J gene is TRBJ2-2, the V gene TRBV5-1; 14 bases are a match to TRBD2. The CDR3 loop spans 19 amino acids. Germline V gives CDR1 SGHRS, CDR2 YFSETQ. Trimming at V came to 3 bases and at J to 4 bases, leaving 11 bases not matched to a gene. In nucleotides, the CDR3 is TGCGCCAGCAGCTGGACGGGACTAGCGGGAGAACCCGTCACCGGGGAGCTGTTTTTT. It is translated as CASSWTGLAGEPVTGELFF.

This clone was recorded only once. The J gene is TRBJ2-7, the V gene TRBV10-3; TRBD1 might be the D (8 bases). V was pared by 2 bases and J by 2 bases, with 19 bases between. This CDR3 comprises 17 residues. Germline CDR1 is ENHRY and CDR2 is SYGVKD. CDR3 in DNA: TGTGCCATCAGTGAGCCAACTTCCACAGGGGGGGCCTACGAGCAGTACTTC. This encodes CAISEPTSTGGAYEQYF.

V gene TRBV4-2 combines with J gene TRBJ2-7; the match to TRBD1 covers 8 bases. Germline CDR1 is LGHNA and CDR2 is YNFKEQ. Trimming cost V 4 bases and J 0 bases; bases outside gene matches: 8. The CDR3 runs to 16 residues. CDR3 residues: CASSPTTGALSYEQYF. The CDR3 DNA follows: TGTGCCAGCAGCCCCACGACAGGGGCCCTCTCCTACGAGCAGTACTTC.

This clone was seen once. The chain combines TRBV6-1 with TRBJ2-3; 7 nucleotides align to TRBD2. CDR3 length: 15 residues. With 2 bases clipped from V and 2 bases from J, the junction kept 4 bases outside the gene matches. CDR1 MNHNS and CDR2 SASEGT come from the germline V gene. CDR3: CASSEWGGDTDTQYF. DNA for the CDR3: TGTGCCAGCAGTGAATGGGGGGGGGACACAGATACGCAGTATTTT.

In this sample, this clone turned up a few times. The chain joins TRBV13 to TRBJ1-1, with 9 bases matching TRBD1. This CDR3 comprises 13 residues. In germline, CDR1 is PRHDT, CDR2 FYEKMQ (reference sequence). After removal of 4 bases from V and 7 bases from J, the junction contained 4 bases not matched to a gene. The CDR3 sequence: CASSSRDRVEAFF. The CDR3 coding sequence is TGTGCCAGCAGCTCCCGGGACAGGGTTGAAGCTTTCTTT.

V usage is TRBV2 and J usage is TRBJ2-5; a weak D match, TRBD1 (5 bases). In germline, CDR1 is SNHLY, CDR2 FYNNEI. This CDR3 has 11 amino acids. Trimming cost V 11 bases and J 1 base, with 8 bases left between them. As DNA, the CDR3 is TGTGCCCAGGACATCCAAGAGACCCAGTACTTC. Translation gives CAQDIQETQYF.

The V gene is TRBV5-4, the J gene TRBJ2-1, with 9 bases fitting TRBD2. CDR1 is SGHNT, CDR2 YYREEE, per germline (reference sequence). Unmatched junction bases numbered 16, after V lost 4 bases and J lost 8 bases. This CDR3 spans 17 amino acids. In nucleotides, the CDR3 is TGTGCCAGCAGCGGACTAGCGCTCGACGGAGGGGACGATGAGCAGTTCTTC. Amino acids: CASSGLALDGGDDEQFF.

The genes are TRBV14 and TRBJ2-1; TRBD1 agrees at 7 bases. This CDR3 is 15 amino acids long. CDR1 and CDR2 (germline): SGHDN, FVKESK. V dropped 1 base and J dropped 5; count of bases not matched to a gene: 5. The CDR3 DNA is TGTGCCAGCAGCCAAGTTCGGGACAGAAACAATGAGCAGTTCTTC. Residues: CASSQVRDRNNEQFF.

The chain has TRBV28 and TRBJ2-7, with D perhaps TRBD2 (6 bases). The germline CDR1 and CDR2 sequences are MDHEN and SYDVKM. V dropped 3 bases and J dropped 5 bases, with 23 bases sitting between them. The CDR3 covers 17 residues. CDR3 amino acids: CASSLRGGNRVRHEQYF. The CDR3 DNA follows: TGTGCCAGCAGTTTGCGTGGCGGGAATAGGGTCCGCCACGAGCAGTACTTC.

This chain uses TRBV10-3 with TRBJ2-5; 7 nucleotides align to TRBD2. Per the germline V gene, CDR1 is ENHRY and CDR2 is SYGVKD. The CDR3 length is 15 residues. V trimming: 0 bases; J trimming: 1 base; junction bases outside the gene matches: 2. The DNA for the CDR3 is TGTGCCATCAGTGAGTCGCCTAGCGGCCAAGAGACCCAGTACTTC. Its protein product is CAISESPSGQETQYF.

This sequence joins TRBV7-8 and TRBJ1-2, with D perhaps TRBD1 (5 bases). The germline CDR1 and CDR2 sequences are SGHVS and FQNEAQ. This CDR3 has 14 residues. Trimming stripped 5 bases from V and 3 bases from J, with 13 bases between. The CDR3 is CASSLEDIYYGYTF. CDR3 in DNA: TGTGCCAGCAGCCTAGAGGACATTTACTATGGCTACACCTTC.

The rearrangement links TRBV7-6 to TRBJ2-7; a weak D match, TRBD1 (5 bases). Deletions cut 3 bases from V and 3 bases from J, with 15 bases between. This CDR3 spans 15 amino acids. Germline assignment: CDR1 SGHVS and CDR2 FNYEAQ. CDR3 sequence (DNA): TGTGCCAGCAGCTTGAGAACAGGCCAGTTCTACGAGCAGTACTTC. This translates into CASSLRTGQFYEQYF.

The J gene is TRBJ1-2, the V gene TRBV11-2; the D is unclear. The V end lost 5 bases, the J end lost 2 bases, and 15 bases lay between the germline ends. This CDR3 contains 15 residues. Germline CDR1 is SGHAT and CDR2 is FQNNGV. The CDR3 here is CASSPVPGGNYGYTF. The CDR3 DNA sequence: TGTGCCAGCAGCCCTGTTCCTGGAGGAAACTATGGCTACACCTTC.

CDR3: CAWEASTSETQYF. The DNA for the CDR3 is TGTGCCTGGGAGGCGTCTACGTCGGAGACCCAGTACTTC. The chain uses TRBV30 and TRBJ2-5; D is ambiguous. The germline V gene encodes CDR1 GTSNPN and CDR2 SVGIG (reference sequence). V was trimmed by 5 bases and J by 5 bases, leaving 15 bases between them. The CDR3 has 13 residues. Full variable domain (rest looked up from reference TRBV30 and TRBJ2-5): SQTIHQWPATLVQPVGSPLSLECTVEGTSNPNLYWYRQAAGRGLQLLFYSVGIGQISSEVPQNLSASRPQDRQFILSSKKLLLSDSGFYLCAWEASTSETQYFGPGTRLLVL.

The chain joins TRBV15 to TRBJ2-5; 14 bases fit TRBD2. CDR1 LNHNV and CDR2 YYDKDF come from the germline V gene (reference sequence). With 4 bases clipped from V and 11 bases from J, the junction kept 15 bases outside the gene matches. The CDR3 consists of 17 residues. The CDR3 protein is CATSTGGGLAGVWEQYF. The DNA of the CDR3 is TGTGCCACCAGCACAGGGGGGGGACTAGCGGGAGTCTGGGAGCAGTACTTC.

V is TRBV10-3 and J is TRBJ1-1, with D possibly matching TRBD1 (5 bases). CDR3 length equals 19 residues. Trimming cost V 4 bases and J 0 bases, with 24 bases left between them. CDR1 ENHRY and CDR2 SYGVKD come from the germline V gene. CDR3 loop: CAISVGAAAGPLMNTEAFF. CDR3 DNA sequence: TGTGCCATCAGTGTTGGGGCAGCCGCTGGACCTCTCATGAACACTGAAGCTTTCTTT.

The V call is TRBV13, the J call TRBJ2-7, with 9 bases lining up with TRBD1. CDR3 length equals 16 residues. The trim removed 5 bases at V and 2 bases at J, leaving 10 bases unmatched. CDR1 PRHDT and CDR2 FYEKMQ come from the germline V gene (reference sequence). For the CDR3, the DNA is TGTGCCAGCAGCCCACCCAGGGACAGGGAACCCTACGAGCAGTACTTC. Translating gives CASSPPRDREPYEQYF.

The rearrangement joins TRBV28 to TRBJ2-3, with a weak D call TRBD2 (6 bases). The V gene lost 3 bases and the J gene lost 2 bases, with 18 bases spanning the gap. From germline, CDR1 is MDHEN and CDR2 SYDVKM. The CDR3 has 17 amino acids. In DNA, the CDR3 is TGTGCCAGCAGTTTCCCTAGGAATAGCGGATACACAGATACGCAGTATTTT. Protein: CASSFPRNSGYTDTQYF.

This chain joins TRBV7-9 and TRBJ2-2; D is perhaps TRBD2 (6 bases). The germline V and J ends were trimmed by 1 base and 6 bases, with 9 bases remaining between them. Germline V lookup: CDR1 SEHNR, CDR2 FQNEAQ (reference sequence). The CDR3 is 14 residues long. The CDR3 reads CASSLVGLAGELFF. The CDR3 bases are TGTGCCAGCAGCTTAGTGGGACTTGCCGGGGAGCTGTTTTTT.

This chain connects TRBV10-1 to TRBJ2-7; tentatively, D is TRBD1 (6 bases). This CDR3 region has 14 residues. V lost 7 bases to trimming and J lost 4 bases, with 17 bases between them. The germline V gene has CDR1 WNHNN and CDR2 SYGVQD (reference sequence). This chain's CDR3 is CASTAGQGRYEQYF. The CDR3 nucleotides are TGCGCCAGCACGGCAGGCCAGGGGAGATACGAGCAGTACTTC.

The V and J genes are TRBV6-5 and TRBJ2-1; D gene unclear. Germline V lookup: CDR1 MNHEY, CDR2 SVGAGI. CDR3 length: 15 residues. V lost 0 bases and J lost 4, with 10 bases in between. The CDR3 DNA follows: TGTGCCAGCAGTTACTCAGCCGCCGAATACAATGAGCAGTTCTTC. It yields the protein CASSYSAAEYNEQFF.

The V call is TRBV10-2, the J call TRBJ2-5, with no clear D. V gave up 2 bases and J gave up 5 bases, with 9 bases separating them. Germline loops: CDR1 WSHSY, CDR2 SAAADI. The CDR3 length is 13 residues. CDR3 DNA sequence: TGCGCCAGCAGTGAGAGCGTTTACGAGACCCAGTACTTC. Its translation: CASSESVYETQYF.

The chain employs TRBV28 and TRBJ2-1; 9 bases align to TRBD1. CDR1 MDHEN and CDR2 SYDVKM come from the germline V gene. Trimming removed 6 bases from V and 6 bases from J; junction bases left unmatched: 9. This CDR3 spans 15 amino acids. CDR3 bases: TGTGCCAGCAGCGATGGACAGGGGTTTGGCAATGAGCAGTTCTTC. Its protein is CASSDGQGFGNEQFF.

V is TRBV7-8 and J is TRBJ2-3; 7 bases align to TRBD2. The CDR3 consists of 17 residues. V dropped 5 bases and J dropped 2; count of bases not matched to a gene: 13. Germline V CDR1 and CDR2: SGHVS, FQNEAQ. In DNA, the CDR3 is TGTGCCAGCAGCCCTGAACTAGCGCCCCTCAACACAGATACGCAGTATTTT. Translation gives CASSPELAPLNTDTQYF.